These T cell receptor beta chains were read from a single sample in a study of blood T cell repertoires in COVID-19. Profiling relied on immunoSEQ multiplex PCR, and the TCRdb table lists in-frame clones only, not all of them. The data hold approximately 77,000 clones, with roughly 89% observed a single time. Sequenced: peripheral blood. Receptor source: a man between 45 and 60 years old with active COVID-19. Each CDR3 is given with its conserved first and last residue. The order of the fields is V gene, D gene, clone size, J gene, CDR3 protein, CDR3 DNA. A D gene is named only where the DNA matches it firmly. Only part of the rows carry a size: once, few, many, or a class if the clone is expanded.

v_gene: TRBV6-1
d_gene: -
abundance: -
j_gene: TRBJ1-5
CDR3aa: CASSEGSAREPQHF
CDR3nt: TGTGCCAGCAGTGAAGGGAGTGCCCGGGAGCCCCAGCATTTT

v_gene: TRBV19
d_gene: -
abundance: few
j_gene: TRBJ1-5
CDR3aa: CASSITGSGQPQHF
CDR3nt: TGTGCCAGTAGTATCACAGGGTCGGGACAGCCCCAGCATTTT

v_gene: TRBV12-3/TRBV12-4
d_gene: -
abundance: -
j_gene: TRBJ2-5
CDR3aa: CASNSPGETQYF
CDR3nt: TGTGCCAGCAACTCCCCGGGGGAGACCCAGTACTTC

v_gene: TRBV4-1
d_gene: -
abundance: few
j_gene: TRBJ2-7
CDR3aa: CASSQENGGAYEQYF
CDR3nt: TGCGCCAGCAGCCAAGAAAACGGGGGTGCCTACGAGCAGTACTTC

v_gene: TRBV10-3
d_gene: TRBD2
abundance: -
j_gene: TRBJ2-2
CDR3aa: CAISPQLAGNTGELFF
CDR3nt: TGTGCCATCAGCCCCCAGCTAGCGGGAAACACCGGGGAGCTGTTTTTT

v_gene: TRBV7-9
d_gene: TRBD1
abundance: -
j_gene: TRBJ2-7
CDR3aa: CASSSTTGEDRAYEQYF
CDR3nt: TGTGCCAGCAGCTCAACGACAGGGGAGGACCGAGCCTACGAGCAGTACTTC

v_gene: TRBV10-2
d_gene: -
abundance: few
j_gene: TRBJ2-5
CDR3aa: CATGTRGETQYF
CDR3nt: TGCGCCACCGGGACAAGGGGGGAGACCCAGTACTTC

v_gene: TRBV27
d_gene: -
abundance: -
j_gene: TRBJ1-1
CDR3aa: CASSFNRERSTEAFF
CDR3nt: TGTGCCAGCAGTTTTAACAGGGAAAGGAGCACTGAAGCTTTCTTT

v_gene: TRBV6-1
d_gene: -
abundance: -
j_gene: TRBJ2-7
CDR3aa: CASSGPWGAGGKYGYEQYF
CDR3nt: TGTGCCAGCAGTGGACCCTGGGGCGCAGGGGGGAAGTACGGGTACGAGCAGTACTTC

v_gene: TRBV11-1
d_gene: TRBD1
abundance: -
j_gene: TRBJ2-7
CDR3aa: CASSLVTGMAYEQYF
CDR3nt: TGTGCCAGCAGCTTAGTGACAGGGATGGCCTACGAGCAGTACTTC

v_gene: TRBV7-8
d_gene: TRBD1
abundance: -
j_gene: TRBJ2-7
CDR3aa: CASSKGQGIPYEQYF
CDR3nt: TGTGCCAGCAGCAAAGGACAGGGGATCCCCTACGAGCAGTACTTC

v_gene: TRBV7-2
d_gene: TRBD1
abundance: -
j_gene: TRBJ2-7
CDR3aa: CASSSGQGVPYEQYF
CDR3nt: TGTGCCAGCAGCTCTGGACAGGGAGTTCCCTACGAGCAGTACTTC

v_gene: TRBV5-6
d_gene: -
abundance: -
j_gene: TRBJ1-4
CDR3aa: CASSLGDISEKLFF
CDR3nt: TGTGCCAGCAGCTTGGGGGACATCTCTGAAAAACTGTTTTTT

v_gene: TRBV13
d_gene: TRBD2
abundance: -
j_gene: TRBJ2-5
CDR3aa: CASSLVERGQETQYF
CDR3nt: TGTGCCAGCAGCTTAGTGGAGCGGGGGCAAGAGACCCAGTACTTC

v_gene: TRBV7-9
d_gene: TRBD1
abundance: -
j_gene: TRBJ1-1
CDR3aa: CASSPTGRGMNTEAFF
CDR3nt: TGTGCCAGCAGCCCGACAGGGCGTGGGATGAACACTGAAGCTTTCTTT

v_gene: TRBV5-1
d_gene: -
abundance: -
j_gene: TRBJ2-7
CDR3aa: CASSLAGAGHISYEQYF
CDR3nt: TGCGCCAGCAGCTTGGCAGGGGCCGGACATATCTCCTACGAGCAGTACTTC

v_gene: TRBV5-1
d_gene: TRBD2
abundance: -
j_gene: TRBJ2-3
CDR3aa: CASSLGTSGSTDTQYF
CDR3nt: TGCGCCAGCAGCTTGGGGACTAGCGGGAGCACAGATACGCAGTATTTT

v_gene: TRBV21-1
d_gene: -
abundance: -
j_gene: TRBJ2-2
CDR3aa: CASSPPTRQGQTLTGELFF
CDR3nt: TGTGCCAGCAGCCCCCCAACCCGACAGGGGCAAACCCTCACCGGGGAGCTGTTTTTT

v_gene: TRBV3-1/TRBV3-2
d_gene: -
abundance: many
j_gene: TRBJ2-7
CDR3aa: CASSQGAGSYEQYF
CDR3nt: TGTGCCAGCAGCCAAGGCGCGGGATCCTACGAGCAGTACTTC

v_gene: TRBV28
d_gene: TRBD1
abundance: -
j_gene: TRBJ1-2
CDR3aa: CATLKGTGSNYGYTF
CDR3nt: TGTGCCACCCTCAAAGGGACAGGCTCTAACTATGGCTACACCTTC

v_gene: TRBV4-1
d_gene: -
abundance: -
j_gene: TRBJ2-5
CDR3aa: CASSQEPPRGQETQYF
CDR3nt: TGCGCCAGCAGCCAAGAGCCACCTAGAGGACAAGAGACCCAGTACTTC

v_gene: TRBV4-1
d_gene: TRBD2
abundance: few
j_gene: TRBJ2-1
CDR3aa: CASSQAGLAGLYNEQFF
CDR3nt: TGCGCCAGCAGCCAAGCCGGACTAGCGGGGCTCTACAATGAGCAGTTCTTC

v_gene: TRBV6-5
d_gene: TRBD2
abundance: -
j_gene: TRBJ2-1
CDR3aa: CASSPPSGGSGEQFF
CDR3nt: TGTGCCAGCAGTCCACCTAGCGGGGGGTCGGGTGAGCAGTTCTTC

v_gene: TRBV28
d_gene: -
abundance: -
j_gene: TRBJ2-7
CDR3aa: CASRLPGHNYEQYF
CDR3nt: TGTGCCAGCAGACTCCCGGGACACAACTACGAGCAGTACTTC

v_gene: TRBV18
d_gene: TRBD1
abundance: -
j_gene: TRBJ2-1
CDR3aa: CASSPTGNEQFF
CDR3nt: TGTGCCAGCTCGCCGACAGGGAATGAGCAGTTCTTC

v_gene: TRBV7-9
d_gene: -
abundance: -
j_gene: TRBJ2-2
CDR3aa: CASSLVELITGELFF
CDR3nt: TGTGCCAGCAGCTTAGTAGAGTTAATCACCGGGGAGCTGTTTTTT

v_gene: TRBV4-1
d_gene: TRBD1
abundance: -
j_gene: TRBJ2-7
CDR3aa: CASSPRTGAYEQYF
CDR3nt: TGCGCCAGCAGCCCGAGGACAGGGGCCTACGAGCAGTACTTC

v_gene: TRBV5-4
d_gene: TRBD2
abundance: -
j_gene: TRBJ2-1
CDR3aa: CASSSGLAGILNEQFF
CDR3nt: TGTGCCAGCAGCAGCGGACTAGCGGGAATTTTGAATGAGCAGTTCTTC

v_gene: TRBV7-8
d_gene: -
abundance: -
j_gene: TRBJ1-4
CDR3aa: CASRPLGGAAEKLFF
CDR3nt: TGTGCCAGCAGACCCTTGGGAGGGGCGGCTGAAAAACTGTTTTTT

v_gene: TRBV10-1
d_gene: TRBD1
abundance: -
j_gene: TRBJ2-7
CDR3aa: CASRQGDRANEQYF
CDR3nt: TGCGCCAGCAGACAAGGGGACAGGGCGAACGAGCAGTACTTC

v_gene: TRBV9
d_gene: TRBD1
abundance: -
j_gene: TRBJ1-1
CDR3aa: CASSSRQGADTEAFF
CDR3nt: TGTGCCAGCAGCTCAAGGCAGGGGGCTGACACTGAAGCTTTCTTT

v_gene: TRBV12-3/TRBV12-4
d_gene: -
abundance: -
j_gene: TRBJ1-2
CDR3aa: CASSRTAYGYTF
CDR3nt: TGTGCCAGCAGCCGGACAGCCTATGGCTACACCTTC

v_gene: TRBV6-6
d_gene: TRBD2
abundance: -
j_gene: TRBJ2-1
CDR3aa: CASSSLAGGNNEQFF
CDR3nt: TGTGCCAGCAGTTCCCTAGCGGGGGGGAACAATGAGCAGTTCTTC

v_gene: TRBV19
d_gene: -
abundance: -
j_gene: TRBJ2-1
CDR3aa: CASSNTGVGYNEQFF
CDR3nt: TGTGCCAGTAGCAATACCGGGGTGGGGTACAATGAGCAGTTCTTC

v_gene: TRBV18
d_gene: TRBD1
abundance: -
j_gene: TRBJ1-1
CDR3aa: CASSPGTVNTEAFF
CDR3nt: TGTGCCAGCTCACCGGGGACAGTGAACACTGAAGCTTTCTTT

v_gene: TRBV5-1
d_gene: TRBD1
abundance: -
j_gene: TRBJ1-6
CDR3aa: CASSSGTGTGRKYNSPLHF
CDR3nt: TGCGCCAGCAGCTCCGGGACAGGGACGGGACGAAAGTATAATTCACCCCTCCACTTT

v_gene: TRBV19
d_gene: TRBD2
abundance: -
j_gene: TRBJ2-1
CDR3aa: CASTRDRAGENNEQFF
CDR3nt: TGTGCCAGTACCCGGGACCGAGCGGGGGAGAACAATGAGCAGTTCTTC

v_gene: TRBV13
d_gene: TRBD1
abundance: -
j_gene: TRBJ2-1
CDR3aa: CASSARDRGLSYNEQFF
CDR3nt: TGTGCCAGCAGCGCCAGGGACAGGGGGCTCTCCTACAATGAGCAGTTCTTC

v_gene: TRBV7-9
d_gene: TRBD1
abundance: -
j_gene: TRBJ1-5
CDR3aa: CASSATDRGNQPQHF
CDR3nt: TGTGCCAGCAGCGCAACGGACAGGGGGAATCAGCCCCAGCATTTT

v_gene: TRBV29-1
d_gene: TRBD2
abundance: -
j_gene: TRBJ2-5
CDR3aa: CSVGLAGSQETQYF
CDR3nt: TGCAGCGTGGGACTAGCGGGGAGTCAAGAGACCCAGTACTTC

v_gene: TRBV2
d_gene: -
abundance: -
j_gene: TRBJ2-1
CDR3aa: CASSQIYEQFF
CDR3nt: TGTGCCAGCAGTCAGATATACGAGCAGTTCTTC

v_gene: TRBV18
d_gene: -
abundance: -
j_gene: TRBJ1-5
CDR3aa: CASSPRARDDNQPQHF
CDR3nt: TGTGCCAGCTCACCACGTGCCAGGGATGACAATCAGCCCCAGCATTTT

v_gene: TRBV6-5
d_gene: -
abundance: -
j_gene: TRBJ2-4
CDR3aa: CASRIREYGKNIQYF
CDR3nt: TGTGCCAGCAGAATTCGGGAGTACGGCAAAAACATTCAGTACTTC

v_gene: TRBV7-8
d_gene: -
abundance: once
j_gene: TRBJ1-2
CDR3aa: CASSPDMNYGYTF
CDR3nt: TGTGCCAGCAGCCCGGACATGAACTATGGCTACACCTTC

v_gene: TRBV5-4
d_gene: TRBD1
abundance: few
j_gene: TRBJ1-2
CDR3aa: CASSPLGQAFNGYTF
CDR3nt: TGTGCCAGCAGCCCCTTGGGACAGGCTTTTAATGGCTACACCTTC

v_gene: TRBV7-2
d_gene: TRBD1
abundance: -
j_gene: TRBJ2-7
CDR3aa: CASRLDRGEVYEQYF
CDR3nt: TGTGCCAGCAGACTCGACAGGGGTGAGGTCTACGAGCAGTACTTC

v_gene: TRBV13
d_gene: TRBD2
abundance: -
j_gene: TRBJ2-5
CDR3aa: CASSSPGTSGSGETQYF
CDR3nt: TGTGCCAGCAGCTCCCCCGGGACTAGCGGGTCGGGAGAGACCCAGTACTTC

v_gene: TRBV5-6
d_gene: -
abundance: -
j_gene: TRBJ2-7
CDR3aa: CASTPGGGYEQYF
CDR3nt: TGTGCCAGCACCCCCGGGGGTGGCTACGAGCAGTACTTC

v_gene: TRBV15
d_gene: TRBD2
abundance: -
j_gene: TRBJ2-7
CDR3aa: CATGRPGLPYEQYF
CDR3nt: TGTGCCACCGGGAGACCGGGACTACCTTACGAGCAGTACTTC

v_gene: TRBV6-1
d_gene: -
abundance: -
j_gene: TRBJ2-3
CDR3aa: CASSELQVGDTQYF
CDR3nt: TGTGCCAGCAGTGAATTGCAGGTCGGAGATACGCAGTATTTT